This is a list of T cell receptor beta chains from one sample in a study of T cells after yellow fever vaccination. TCRdb re-called the 5' RACE reads with MiXCR, one entry per CDR3 protein. This table holds 300,000 to 400,000 distinct CDR3 sequences, approximately 8% found once. The material sequenced was PBMCs, taken roughly 47 days after the first yellow fever vaccination. The receptors here all came from a man aged 18 to 30 who received the YFV17D yellow fever vaccine. CDR3s include the opening cysteine and the closing phenylalanine or tryptophan. A D gene is named only where the DNA matches it firmly. Size tells how often a clone was seen (once, few, many) or the class of an expanded clone, and some rows leave it out.

clone_size j_call d_call v_call cdr3_aa cdr3_nt
NA TRBJ2-7 TRBD2 TRBV12-3/TRBV12-4 CASSSGGLSYEQYF TGTGCCAGCAGTAGCGGGGGCCTCTCCTACGAGCAGTACTTC
NA TRBJ2-5 NA TRBV5-4 CASSTQDSGETQYF TGTGCCAGCAGTACCCAGGACAGCGGAGAGACCCAGTACTTC
NA TRBJ2-3 TRBD2 TRBV5-1 CASTFQTSGGDDTQYF TGCGCCAGCACCTTTCAGACTAGCGGGGGGGATGATACGCAGTATTTT
NA TRBJ2-7 TRBD1 TRBV6-2/TRBV6-3 CASSGQGEHEQYF TGTGCCAGCAGTGGACAGGGGGAACACGAGCAGTACTTC
few TRBJ1-1 TRBD1 TRBV19 CASTVRDSRTEAFF TGTGCCAGTACGGTCCGGGACAGCCGCACTGAAGCTTTCTTT
many TRBJ2-7 TRBD1 TRBV10-3 CAISRTGQATYEQYF TGTGCCATCAGTCGTACGGGACAGGCGACCTACGAGCAGTACTTC
NA TRBJ2-1 TRBD2 TRBV20-1 CSARSPGLAGTSYNEQFF TGCAGTGCTAGATCGCCGGGACTAGCGGGGACATCCTACAATGAGCAGTTCTTC
few TRBJ2-1 NA TRBV7-9 CASSLEVYNEQFF TGTGCCAGCAGCCTTGAAGTTTACAATGAGCAGTTCTTC
few TRBJ1-1 TRBD1 TRBV6-1 CASTDLGTGAMNTEAFF TGTGCCAGCACAGACTTGGGGACAGGGGCGATGAACACTGAAGCTTTCTTT
many TRBJ1-1 NA TRBV9 CASSVTANTEAFF TGTGCCAGCAGCGTAACGGCAAACACTGAAGCTTTCTTT
few TRBJ1-1 NA TRBV25-1 CASSESTGAIAEAFF TGTGCCAGCAGTGAATCGACGGGGGCGATCGCTGAAGCTTTCTTT
NA TRBJ1-6 TRBD1 TRBV12-3/TRBV12-4 CASRPGQGPSPLHF TGTGCCAGCAGGCCGGGACAGGGCCCTTCACCCCTCCACTTT
NA TRBJ1-4 NA TRBV11-1 CASSATSTGGEKLFF TGTGCCAGCAGTGCCACTTCGACCGGAGGGGAAAAACTGTTTTTT
few TRBJ2-2 NA TRBV6-2/TRBV6-3 CASSPDRSPTNGELFF TGTGCCAGCAGCCCTGACAGGAGCCCTACAAACGGGGAGCTGTTTTTT
few TRBJ1-2 NA TRBV9 CASSGGTGPGDNYGYTF TGTGCCAGCAGCGGGGGGACTGGGCCCGGGGACAACTATGGCTACACCTTC
few TRBJ1-2 NA TRBV10-3 CAIGAGNYYGYTF TGTGCCATCGGGGCGGGGAACTATTATGGCTACACCTTC
few TRBJ2-5 NA TRBV2 CASSDSGLGRLYF TGTGCCAGCAGTGATTCGGGACTGGGACGTCTTTACTTC
NA TRBJ2-5 NA TRBV4-1 CASSQVRGLGETQYF TGCGCCAGCAGCCAAGTCCGGGGTTTAGGAGAGACCCAGTACTTC
few TRBJ1-1 NA TRBV7-2 CASSLAGNPEAFF TGTGCCAGCAGCTTAGCAGGGAACCCTGAAGCTTTCTTT
NA TRBJ1-6 NA TRBV30 CAWSGHPIPLHF TGTGCCTGGAGTGGACACCCTATACCCCTCCACTTT
few TRBJ1-2 NA TRBV12-3/TRBV12-4 CASSGYGYTF TGTGCCAGCAGTGGGTATGGCTACACCTTC
few TRBJ2-1 TRBD1 TRBV28 CASSVTGTVIEQFF TGTGCCAGCAGTGTAACCGGGACAGTCATTGAGCAGTTCTTC
many TRBJ2-7 NA TRBV6-5 CASSNGYEQYF TGTGCCAGCAGTAATGGTTACGAGCAGTACTTC